The source of this T cell receptor (beta chain) is a study of T cell responses to AZD1222 COVID-19 vaccine. Study background: Second-dose intervals near 4 or 12 weeks were combined.

Concerning this clone itself: Its target is not known.

Some clones are missing from TCRdb's copy, which holds only in-frame ones; the method was immunoSEQ multiplex PCR. The sample carries over 90,000 clones, roughly 87% recorded once. Overall study findings and caveats: Across the whole spike, CD4 TCRs peaked at regions 160-218 and 743-854. Repertoire samples came only from after the peak T cell response. Seropositive at baseline were only six or seven AZD1222 recipients.

This CDR3 comprises 16 residues. Losses at the gene ends were 8 bases for V and 4 bases for J; bases not matched to a gene: 14. CDR1 and CDR2 from the germline V gene are ENHRY and SYGVKD. This sequence was found in an adult in good health. The input for sequencing was peripheral blood, taken on day 0 of AZD1222 vaccination. This chain uses TRBV10-3 with TRBJ2-3; 8 bases agree with TRBD1. The CDR3 DNA reads TGTGCCATCTCGGGACAGGCCGTAGTAGGGCCAGATACGCAGTATTTT. It translates to CAISGQAVVGPDTQYF.